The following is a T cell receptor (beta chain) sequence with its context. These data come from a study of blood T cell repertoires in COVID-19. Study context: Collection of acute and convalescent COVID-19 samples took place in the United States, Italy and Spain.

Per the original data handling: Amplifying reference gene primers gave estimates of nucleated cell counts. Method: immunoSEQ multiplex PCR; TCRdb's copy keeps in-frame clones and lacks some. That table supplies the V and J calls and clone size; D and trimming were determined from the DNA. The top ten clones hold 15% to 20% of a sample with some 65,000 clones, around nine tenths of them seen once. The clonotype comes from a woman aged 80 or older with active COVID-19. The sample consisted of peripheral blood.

The chain's CDR3 is CAISEPAGTQGRDTQYF. CDR3 nucleotides: TGTGCCATCAGTGAGCCGGCCGGGACTCAGGGCCGGGATACGCAGTATTTT. This chain links TRBV10-3 with TRBJ2-3; TRBD2 is a possible D gene (6 bases). Germline V gene data show CDR1 as ENHRY and CDR2 as SYGVKD. Trimming took off 2 bases at V and 6 bases at J, with 21 bases between the two ends. The CDR3 is 17 residues long.